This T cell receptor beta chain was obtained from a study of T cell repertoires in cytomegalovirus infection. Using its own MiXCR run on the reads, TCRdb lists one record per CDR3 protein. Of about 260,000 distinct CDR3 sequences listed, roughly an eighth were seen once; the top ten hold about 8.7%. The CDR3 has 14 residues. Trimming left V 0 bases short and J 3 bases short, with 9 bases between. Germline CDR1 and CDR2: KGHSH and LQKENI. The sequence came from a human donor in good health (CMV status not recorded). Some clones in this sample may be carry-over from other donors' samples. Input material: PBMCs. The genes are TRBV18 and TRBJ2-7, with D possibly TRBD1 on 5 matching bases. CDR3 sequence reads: CASSPPRAYYEQYF. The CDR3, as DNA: TGTGCCAGCTCACCACCCAGGGCATACTACGAGCAGTACTTC.